This TCR beta chain came from a study of T cells in Graves' hyperthyroidism and ophthalmopathy. General study results and limits: Blood also carried most thyroid clonotypes expanded above 0.001.

Researchers barred patients who had uncontrolled infection, other autoimmune disease, pregnancy or lactation. Diagnostic assessment was based on clinical symptoms, serum thyroxine and TRAb, thyroid ultrasound and orbital computed tomography. The source of the PBMCs was 8.5 to 10 ml of fresh peripheral blood. This clonotype was counted many times. The antigen remains unidentified. Regions amplified from RNA transcripts were the TCR beta CDR3 regions. With the HTBI primer set, the TCR CDR3 went through a first round of RT-PCR. TCRdb fed the multiplex PCR reads into MiXCR, producing one record per CDR3 protein. This table holds around 620,000 distinct CDR3 sequences, 14% found once. The clonotype comes from a woman aged 18-29 years with Graves' ophthalmopathy. Source material: blood.

In nucleotides, the CDR3 is TGTGCCAGCAGTCTGTTTTTACAAAATATATACAATGAGCAGTTCTTC. Translating it yields CASSLFLQNIYNEQFF. This chain uses TRBV28 with TRBJ2-1; D ambiguous. The CDR3 spans 16 residues. V lost 5 bases to trimming and J lost 4 bases, with 18 bases between them. Per germline, CDR1 MDHEN and CDR2 SYDVKM.